These 23 T cell receptor beta chains originate from one sample sequenced in a study of blood T cell repertoires in COVID-19. Profiling relied on immunoSEQ multiplex PCR, and the TCRdb table lists in-frame clones only, not all of them. Here the sample spans a few hundred thousand clones, 90% being singletons. Sequencing was carried out using peripheral blood. The origin of the receptors is a woman aged 25-40 years with COVID-19, enrolled during active disease.

The rearrangement joins TRBV15 to TRBJ1-1; 7 bases fit TRBD1. Germline values: CDR1 LNHNV, CDR2 YYDKDF (reference sequence). V dropped 9 bases and J dropped 2; count of bases not matched to a gene: 12. This CDR3 contains 15 residues. CDR3 bases: TGTGCCACTTGTACAACAGGGGACCTTAACACTGAAGCTTTCTTT. It encodes CATCTTGDLNTEAFF.

This chain connects TRBV4-2 to TRBJ2-1; 8 bases align to TRBD2. With V trimmed by 3 bases and J by 0 bases, 4 bases remained unmatched. There are 16 residues in the CDR3. The germline V gene encodes CDR1 LGHNA and CDR2 YNFKEQ. The CDR3: CASSQRAGDSYNEQFF. CDR3 nucleotides: TGTGCCAGCAGCCAGCGAGCGGGAGACTCCTACAATGAGCAGTTCTTC.

The gene calls are TRBV10-3 and TRBJ1-2, with 9 bases aligning to TRBD1. The CDR3 totals 13 residues. V gave up 6 bases and J gave up 3 bases; unmatched junction bases: 2. Germline CDR1 reads ENHRY; CDR2 reads SYGVKD. The CDR3 DNA follows: TGTGCCATCAGAACAGGGGGCTACTATGGCTACACCTTC. Its translation: CAIRTGGYYGYTF.

The V call is TRBV6-5, the J call TRBJ2-7; 7 nucleotides align to TRBD2. Trimming removed 2 bases from V and 3 bases from J; junction bases left unmatched: 4. Germline V gene lookup returns CDR1 MNHEY and CDR2 SVGAGI. The CDR3 extends over 14 amino acids. The CDR3 nucleotides are TGTGCCAGCAGTTACGTGGGCGGGAGCTACGAGCAGTACTTC. Translation: CASSYVGGSYEQYF.

The rearrangement joins TRBV19 to TRBJ2-3; TRBD2 aligns across 9 bases. The J segment lost 0 bases and the V segment lost 3 bases, leaving 4 bases of the junction unmatched. The CDR3 spans 16 residues. Germline V gives CDR1 LNHDA, CDR2 SQIVND (reference sequence). CDR3 sequence reads: CASSMTSGTSTDTQYF. CDR3 DNA sequence: TGTGCCAGTAGTATGACTAGCGGTACTAGCACAGATACGCAGTATTTT.

The V call is TRBV2, the J call TRBJ2-6; 7 bases match TRBD1. The CDR3 has 15 residues. Trimming removed 6 bases from V and 2 bases from J; junction bases left unmatched: 4. The germline gives CDR1 SNHLY, CDR2 FYNNEI. The CDR3 bases are TGTGCCAGCAGCATTGGGACAGCTGGGGCCAACGTCCTGACTTTC. Protein: CASSIGTAGANVLTF.

V is TRBV2 and J is TRBJ2-1, with D perhaps TRBD2 (6 bases). Germline V lookup: CDR1 SNHLY, CDR2 FYNNEI. The length of the CDR3 is 15 residues. V was clipped by 3 bases and J by 9 bases, with 18 bases between them. The CDR3, as DNA: TGTGCCAGCAGTGAGGGCGGGAAAGTAGGAGGTGAGCAGTTCTTC. Amino acid sequence: CASSEGGKVGGEQFF.

This chain connects TRBV11-1 to TRBJ1-1, with TRBD1 matching over 8 bases. The germline CDR1 and CDR2 sequences are SGHAT and FQDESV (reference sequence). Trimming cost V 6 bases and J 5 bases; bases outside gene matches: 5. The CDR3 spans 13 residues. The CDR3 DNA sequence: TGTGCCAGCAGTCTACAGGGGGGGACTGAAGCTTTCTTT. This encodes CASSLQGGTEAFF. The full variable domain, in which reference TRBV11-1 and TRBJ1-1 provide the parts outside the CDR3, is EAEVAQSPRYKITEKSQAVAFWCDPISGHATLYWYRQILGQGPELLVQFQDESVVDDSQLPKDRFSAERLKGVDSTLKIQPAELGDSAMYLCASSLQGGTEAFFGQGTRLTVV.

The chain uses TRBV2 and TRBJ2-7; 7 nucleotides agree with TRBD1. CDR3 length equals 14 residues. J lost 4 bases, V lost 6 bases, and 9 bases had no gene match. The V gene's germline CDR1 is SNHLY and CDR2 FYNNEI. The CDR3, as DNA: TGTGCCAGCAGCCCCGCTAGGGGGCGGTACGAGCAGTACTTC. Protein: CASSPARGRYEQYF.

The V call is TRBV29-1, the J call TRBJ2-1; 11 bases are shared with TRBD2. Trimming removed 7 bases from V and 0 bases from J; junction bases left unmatched: 17. There are 19 residues in the CDR3. Germline CDR1 reads SQVTM; CDR2 reads ANQGSEA. CDR3 residues: CSGDSGTSGVKSSYNEQFF. DNA for the CDR3: TGCAGCGGTGACTCCGGGACTAGCGGAGTCAAGAGCTCCTACAATGAGCAGTTCTTC.

The chain links TRBV7-9 to TRBJ2-1; 13 bases line up with TRBD2. V shed 4 bases and J 0 bases; nucleotides not matched to a gene: 6. The germline gives CDR1 SEHNR, CDR2 FQNEAQ (reference sequence). The CDR3 runs 18 residues. CDR3 DNA sequence: TGTGCCAGCAGCTCAGGGACTAGCGGGAAGGGCTCCTACAATGAGCAGTTCTTC. As protein: CASSSGTSGKGSYNEQFF.

This clone has more than one count but fewer than ten. V usage is TRBV7-8 and J usage is TRBJ1-6; D call uncertain. Germline CDR1 reads SGHVS; CDR2 reads FQNEAQ. Trimming took 1 base from V and 11 from J, leaving 9 bases between them. This CDR3 is 13 amino acids long. The CDR3 DNA reads as TGTGCCAGCAGCTTAGAGCTGCCCACACCCCTCCACTTT. Amino acid sequence: CASSLELPTPLHF.

The chain links TRBV28 to TRBJ1-2; TRBD1 aligns across 8 bases. The CDR3 is 13 amino acids. CDR1 is MDHEN, CDR2 SYDVKM, per germline. V dropped 4 bases and J dropped 8; count of bases not matched to a gene: 6. CDR3 region: CASSYGQGKGYTF. The CDR3, as DNA: TGTGCCAGCAGTTACGGACAGGGCAAGGGCTACACCTTC.

The CDR3 here is CASSLRTGVNEQFF. The CDR3 bases are TGTGCCAGTAGCTTGAGGACAGGGGTGAATGAGCAGTTCTTC. This chain uses TRBV19 with TRBJ2-1, with 9 bases matching TRBD1. V lost 6 bases to trimming and J lost 7 bases; unmatched junction nucleotides: 7. The germline V gene has CDR1 LNHDA and CDR2 SQIVND (reference sequence). The CDR3 is made up of 14 amino acids.

This chain connects TRBV29-1 to TRBJ1-1, with D unresolved. Per germline, CDR1 SQVTM and CDR2 ANQGSEA. Trimming stripped 5 bases from V and 4 bases from J, with 26 bases between. CDR3 length: 17 residues. The CDR3 bases are TGCAGCGTTTCTAGCAATTTACAGTTCCCTCGGGGCACTGAAGCTTTCTTT. This encodes CSVSSNLQFPRGTEAFF. Full variable domain (outside the CDR3, taken from reference TRBV29-1 and TRBJ1-1): SAVISQKPSRDICQRGTSLTIQCQVDSQVTMMFWYRQQPGQSLTLIATANQGSEATYESGFVIDKFPISRPNLTFSTLTVSNMSPEDSSIYLCSVSSNLQFPRGTEAFFGQGTRLTVV.

The chain has TRBV29-1 and TRBJ2-1; 8 positions match TRBD1. The CDR3 totals 13 residues. CDR1 SQVTM and CDR2 ANQGSEA come from the germline V gene. V dropped 5 bases and J dropped 6; count of bases not matched to a gene: 6. The CDR3 spells CSVQPTGGNEQFF. DNA of the CDR3: TGCAGCGTTCAGCCCACAGGGGGCAATGAGCAGTTCTTC.

V is TRBV6-5 and J is TRBJ1-3; 8 positions match TRBD1. This CDR3 is 14 amino acids long. Germline V gives CDR1 MNHEY, CDR2 SVGAGI. After removal of 6 bases from V and 7 bases from J, the junction contained 8 bases not matched to a gene. CDR3 residues: CASRRTGSSNTIYF. The DNA of the CDR3 is TGTGCCAGCAGGAGGACAGGGTCCTCCAACACCATATATTTT.

The V call is TRBV6-1, the J call TRBJ1-1; D is perhaps TRBD1 (5 bases). CDR3 size: 15 residues. The germline gives CDR1 MNHNS, CDR2 SASEGT. Trimming left V 2 bases short and J 1 base short, with 11 bases between. The CDR3 nucleotides read TGTGCCAGCAGTGAAACGGATAGGGGGAACACTGAAGCTTTCTTT. It yields the protein CASSETDRGNTEAFF.

CDR3 in amino acids: CASSSGLAPDTQYF. CDR3 coding DNA: TGTGCCAGCAGCTCCGGACTAGCACCAGATACGCAGTATTTT. The chain joins TRBV7-3 to TRBJ2-3; 8 nucleotides agree with TRBD2. Germline V gives CDR1 SGHTA, CDR2 FQGTGA. V lost 4 bases, J lost 4 bases, and 4 bases stayed unmatched. This CDR3 has 14 residues.

V is TRBV5-1 and J is TRBJ1-1; D uncertain. The V end lost 1 base, the J end lost 2 bases, and 6 bases lay between the germline ends. This CDR3 has 13 amino acids. Germline CDR1 SGHRS, CDR2 YFSETQ. The CDR3 region has the DNA TGCGCCAGCAGCTTGATGGCTAACACTGAAGCTTTCTTT. Translation gives CASSLMANTEAFF. The variable domain in full, with the rest retrieved from reference TRBV5-1 and TRBJ1-1, is KAGVTQTPRYLIKTRGQQVTLSCSPISGHRSVSWYQQTPGQGLQFLFEYFSETQRNKGNFPGRFSGRQFSNSRSEMNVSTLELGDSALYLCASSLMANTEAFFGQGTRLTVV.

The chain employs TRBV27 and TRBJ1-2, with TRBD1 matching 9 bases. Germline V CDR1 and CDR2: MNHEY, SMNVEV (reference sequence). Unmatched junction bases numbered 3, after V lost 5 bases and J lost 2 bases. The CDR3 runs to 14 residues. The CDR3 nucleotides read TGTGCCAGCAGTCGGACAGGGGCCAACTATGGCTACACCTTC. This codes for CASSRTGANYGYTF.

The rearrangement joins TRBV7-2 to TRBJ1-5; D call uncertain. V shed 1 base and J shed 5 bases, with 12 bases lying between them. The CDR3 runs 15 residues. Germline V gene lookup returns CDR1 SGHTA and CDR2 FQGNSA. CDR3 sequence: CASSLGAEGYQPQHF. Written as DNA, the CDR3 is TGTGCCAGCAGCTTAGGGGCGGAGGGATATCAGCCCCAGCATTTT. Looking up the rest from reference TRBV7-2 and TRBJ1-5 gives the full variable domain: GAGVSQSPSNKVTEKGKDVELRCDPISGHTALYWYRQSLGQGLEFLIYFQGNSAPDKSGLPSDRFSAERTGGSVSTLTIQRTQQEDSAVYLCASSLGAEGYQPQHFGDGTRLSIL.

J is TRBJ2-6 and V is TRBV7-6; D might be TRBD2 (5 bases). V lost 4 bases and J 1 base, leaving 14 bases between the germline ends. The CDR3 extends over 17 amino acids. Germline V gene data show CDR1 as SGHVS and CDR2 as FNYEAQ. CDR3 region: CASSSPGIPSGANVLTF. The CDR3 nucleotides read TGTGCCAGCAGCTCCCCGGGGATCCCATCTGGGGCCAACGTCCTGACTTTC.